Sequencing of this T cell receptor (beta chain) was carried out in a study of molecular identifiers for immune sequencing clone quantification. Study information: Split five ways in replicates, RNA from about 20,000 or 100,000 naive CD8 cells had four portions sequenced.

About this clonotype: It may be a read error: a sequence one base away is much more abundant.

The ends were cut back, 0 bases at V and 5 bases at J, with 18 bases in the middle. CDR1 LGHNA and CDR2 YNFKEQ come from the germline V gene. This CDR3 is 17 amino acids long. MiXCR, applied by TCRdb to the PCR reads, yields one record per CDR3 protein. The sample comprises just over 40,000 distinct CDR3 sequences, around 20% of which are singletons, and less than 9% rests with the top ten. Sorted naive CD8 T cells were those defined as CD8+CD4-CCR7+CD45RA+. V usage is TRBV4-2 and J usage is TRBJ2-3; the D gene could be TRBD1 or TRBD2 (5 bases each). The sequencing input was naive CD8+ T cells from blood, with Jurkat cell RNA spiked in. Sample subset: FACS-sorted CD8+CD4-CCR7+CD45RA+ naive T cells. This sequence originates from a human donor in good health. Some libraries in this study had Jurkat cell RNA spiked in. CDR3 in amino acids: CASSQDWAPGGRDTQYF. CDR3 nucleotides: TGTGCCAGCAGCCAAGATTGGGCACCTGGGGGAAGAGATACGCAGTATTTT.